Listed here is a single T cell receptor (beta chain). Profiling relied on immunoSEQ multiplex PCR, and the TCRdb table lists in-frame clones only, not all of them. The sample has 250,000 to 400,000 clones; 87% are singletons. Enrollees, roughly 18 to 89 years old, lived in about two dozen US areas. Cohorts were determined from participant-reported clinical history. This sample is part of a study of blood T cell repertoires in COVID-19. Study context: Samples taken during acute and convalescent COVID-19 were collected in the United States, Italy and Spain. Nucleic acid was either cDNA or gDNA, and it came from T cells, B-cell-depleted T cells, or PBMCs.

The V and J ends lost 5 bases and 0 bases, in that order; junction bases with no gene match: 4. Looked up from germline, CDR1 is SGHAT and CDR2 is FQNNGV. The CDR3 extends over 15 amino acids. J is TRBJ1-1 and V is TRBV11-2; 9 bases map to TRBD1. The sample comprised PBMCs or T cells enriched from blood (not recorded which). The TCR sequence derives from a woman aged 30 to 39 who had recovered from COVID-19. CDR3 protein: CASSLGTGMNTEAFF. The CDR3 bases are TGTGCCAGCAGCCTTGGGACAGGGATGAACACTGAAGCTTTCTTT.